The sequence of this T cell receptor (beta chain) was determined in a study of regulatory T cells in long-lasting Graves disease. Study-wide findings and caveats: New patients shared some 980 public clonotypes, and persistent patients shared more, with a few thousand.

TCR beta libraries were built with iRepertoire HTBI primers and Arm-PCR of CDR3 regions. From the multiplex PCR reads, TCRdb called clonotypes with MiXCR, one entry per CDR3 protein. This table holds 420,000 or so distinct CDR3 sequences, about a sixth found once. At least ten counts were recorded for this clonotype. The antigen is undetermined. Noted time point: newly diagnosed GD, antithyroid drugs for less than 3 months. From RNA extracted from PBMCs, the TCR library was made. A further study also used this sample, focusing on T cells in Graves' hyperthyroidism and ophthalmopathy.

The sample in question was peripheral blood mononuclear cells (PBMCs), obtained at new diagnosis, from a patient treated with antithyroid drugs. This receptor was taken from a woman younger than 35 with Graves disease.

The CDR3 nucleotides are TGTGCCAGCAGGGACAGGGAGAACACTGAAGCTTTCTTT. Translating gives CASRDRENTEAFF. This rearrangement joins TRBV6-1 to TRBJ1-1; 8 nucleotides agree with TRBD1. This CDR3 has 13 amino acids. Unmatched junction bases numbered 1, after V lost 6 bases and J lost 1 base. Germline-derived CDR1 and CDR2 are MNHNS and SASEGT.